The present TCR beta chain was sequenced within a study of T cells in Graves' hyperthyroidism and ophthalmopathy. About the study: Peripheral blood specimens were obtained at initial diagnosis, prior to any treatment.

RNA transcripts were the template for amplifying TCR beta CDR3 regions. The HTBI primer set was used in a first-round RT-PCR of the TCR CDR3. TCRdb reprocessed the multiplex PCR reads with MiXCR, giving one entry per CDR3 protein. The data show some 440,000 distinct CDR3 sequences, approximately 14% seen once. CDR3 length: 16 amino acids. Trimming took off 1 base at V and 8 bases at J, with 18 bases between the two ends. Germline CDR1 is KGHSH and CDR2 is LQKENI. The authors deemed Graves' hyperthyroidism stable absent ophthalmopathy progression within 18 months. PBMCs were obtained from roughly 10 ml fresh peripheral blood. This clonotype has at least ten counts.

The chain joins TRBV18 to TRBJ2-1, with TRBD2 as a possible D gene (5 bases). The sample consisted of blood. This sequence originates from a woman under 30 with Graves' hyperthyroidism. CDR3 DNA: TGTGCCAGCTCACCACGGTGGGAGAGGGCTGTGGATGAGCAGTTCTTC. Its protein product is CASSPRWERAVDEQFF.